This TCR beta chain emerged from a study of shared clonotypes between healthy human individuals. From germline, CDR1 is SGHTA and CDR2 FQGTGA. V shed 0 bases and J 6 bases; nucleotides not matched to a gene: 4. The CDR3 is 15 amino acids. The assay was immunoSEQ multiplex PCR, and TCRdb's table has in-frame clones only and misses some. This sample has 450,000 or so clones, with approximately 77% found just once. Sequencing was done on a sample of PBMCs. The TCR was taken from a woman in her thirties or forties in good health. Some clones in this sample may be carry-over from other donors' samples. The chain recombines TRBV7-3 with TRBJ2-3, with TRBD2 matching over 9 bases. CDR3 protein: CASSLTAGGSDTQYF. For the CDR3, the DNA is TGTGCCAGCAGCTTAACTGCGGGAGGGTCGGATACGCAGTATTTT.